Following are 14 T cell receptor beta chains from one sample sequenced in a study of T cell responses to AZD1222 COVID-19 vaccine. Libraries were prepared by immunoSEQ multiplex PCR; TCRdb keeps only in-frame clonotypes and omits some of them. The sample lists about 120,000 clones, 92% occurring once. The material was peripheral blood, obtained on day 0 of AZD1222 vaccination. These receptors were collected from an adult in good health.

The J gene is TRBJ2-7, the V gene TRBV6-5; the match to TRBD1 covers 8 bases. The CDR3 runs to 13 residues. Germline CDR1 reads MNHEY; CDR2 reads SVGAGI. Trimming removed 8 bases from V and 2 bases from J; junction bases left unmatched: 5. CDR3 coding DNA: TGTGCCAGCGTTGGGACAGGAACCTACGAGCAGTACTTC. It codes for CASVGTGTYEQYF.

The J gene is TRBJ2-2, the V gene TRBV9; the match to TRBD1 covers 7 bases. Germline V CDR1 and CDR2: SGDLS, YYNGEE. The CDR3 is 16 amino acids. The junction had 15 bases not matched to a gene; V was cut back by 7 bases and J by 6 bases. The CDR3 bases are TGTGCCAGCCGCCCGACAGGGAAGGATAGTGCCGGGGAGCTGTTTTTT. Its protein product is CASRPTGKDSAGELFF. The entire variable domain, with the rest obtained from reference TRBV9 and TRBJ2-2, is as follows: DSGVTQTPKHLITATGQRVTLRCSPRSGDLSVYWYQQSLDQGLQFLIQYYNGEERAKGNILERFSAQQFPDLHSELNLSSLELGDSALYFCASRPTGKDSAGELFFGEGSRLTVL.

This clone was detected a few times. The J gene is TRBJ2-7, the V gene TRBV4-3; possible D gene TRBD1, 7 bases. The CDR3 runs 16 residues. Trimming shortened V by 1 base and J by 7 bases, and 20 bases separated the two germline ends. Germline-derived CDR1 and CDR2 are LGHNA and YSLEER. The CDR3 protein is CASSQGVEGAIWEQYF. The CDR3 DNA reads as TGCGCCAGCAGCCAAGGGGTGGAGGGGGCCATATGGGAGCAGTACTTC.

The chain uses TRBV11-3 and TRBJ2-5; possibly TRBD2 for D (5 bases). The germline V and J ends were trimmed by 5 bases and 0 bases, with 10 bases remaining between them. This CDR3 region has 14 residues. CDR1 is SGHNT and CDR2 is YENEEA in the germline V gene. CDR3 protein: CASSAGRYQETQYF. Here the CDR3 DNA reads TGTGCCAGCAGCGCGGGCCGGTACCAAGAGACCCAGTACTTC.

CDR3 nucleotides: TGTGCCAGCAGCTTAGAGTCGACGGCACTGAACACTGAAGCTTTCTTT. Translating gives CASSLESTALNTEAFF. The V call is TRBV7-6, the J call TRBJ1-1; D is undetermined. This CDR3 comprises 16 residues. Trimming shortened V by 1 base and J by 0 bases, and 12 bases separated the two germline ends. The germline gives CDR1 SGHVS, CDR2 FNYEAQ.

V is TRBV3-1 (or the pseudogene TRBV3-2) and J is TRBJ2-7, with 8 positions matching TRBD2. V lost 4 bases to trimming and J lost 3 bases; unmatched junction nucleotides: 8. This CDR3 has 15 residues. Germline values: CDR1 LGHDT, CDR2 YNNKEL (reference sequence). CDR3 DNA sequence: TGTGCCAGCAGCCGTTGGCCCCGGGGGGGCTACGAGCAGTACTTC. It yields the protein CASSRWPRGGYEQYF.

This chain joins TRBV9 and TRBJ2-3; D might be TRBD1 or TRBD2, each matching 5 bases. Per germline, CDR1 SGDLS and CDR2 YYNGEE. This CDR3 comprises 15 residues. Trimming stripped 0 bases from V and 0 bases from J, with 8 bases between. The DNA for the CDR3 is TGTGCCAGCAGCGTAGGAGGGGTCAGCACAGATACGCAGTATTTT. It is translated as CASSVGGVSTDTQYF.

The V and J genes are TRBV4-1 and TRBJ2-3, with 10 bases identical to TRBD2. Germline CDR1 and CDR2: MGHRA and YSYEKL. CDR3 size: 17 residues. Trimming at V came to 4 bases and at J to 3 bases, leaving 10 bases not matched to a gene. CDR3 loop: CASSPLSSGGGTDTQYF. In DNA form, the CDR3 reads TGCGCCAGCAGCCCACTAAGCAGCGGGGGGGGGACAGATACGCAGTATTTT.

This clone occurred a few times. The V gene is TRBV6-4, the J gene TRBJ2-3; 8 nucleotides match TRBD2. From germline, CDR1 is MRHNA and CDR2 SNTAGT. Trimming removed 4 bases from V and 1 base from J; junction bases left unmatched: 4. This CDR3 contains 15 residues. CDR3 nucleotide sequence: TGTGCCAGCAGTGGTAGTAGCGGGGGCACAGATACGCAGTATTTT. It translates to CASSGSSGGTDTQYF.

The chain couples TRBV20-1 to TRBJ1-5; a weak D match, TRBD1 (6 bases). Trimming took off 8 bases at V and 4 bases at J, with 9 bases between the two ends. Germline V CDR1 and CDR2: DFQATT, SNEGSKA (reference sequence). This CDR3 region has 11 residues. CDR3 nucleotides: TGCAGTCAGACAGGAAATCAGCCCCAGCATTTT. Translated, it gives CSQTGNQPQHF.

As concerns this clone: The germline gene is not matched at one end of the junction; a read error may be the cause. This chain connects TRBV4-1 to TRBJ2-5, with TRBD1 matching 9 bases. CDR3 length: 14 amino acids. The germline V gene encodes CDR1 MGHRA and CDR2 YSYEKL. CDR3 region: CASRLGQGQGTQYF. The CDR3 DNA sequence: TGCGCCAGCAGGCTTGGACAGGGGCAAGGGACCCAGTACTTC.

The V and J genes are TRBV6-2 or TRBV6-3 and TRBJ2-5; D uncertain. Germline-derived CDR1 and CDR2 are MNHEY and SVGEGT. The CDR3 extends over 11 amino acids. V was clipped by 6 bases and J by 5 bases, with 7 bases between them. The CDR3 loop reads CASSLSETQYF. Written as DNA, the CDR3 is TGTGCCAGCAGCCTCTCGGAGACCCAGTACTTC.

The V gene is TRBV27, the J gene TRBJ2-3, with 15 bases identical to TRBD2. Germline CDR1 is MNHEY and CDR2 is SMNVEV (reference sequence). V lost 4 bases to trimming and J lost 3 bases; unmatched junction nucleotides: 14. The CDR3 totals 20 residues. CDR3 DNA sequence: TGTGCCAGCAGTTCCGTACTAGGACTAGCGGGGGGGAAATATACAGATACGCAGTATTTT. As protein: CASSSVLGLAGGKYTDTQYF.

The chain is built from TRBV9 and TRBJ2-5; D gene ambiguous. Trimming shortened V by 0 bases and J by 5 bases, and 11 bases separated the two germline ends. The CDR3 contains 14 residues. Germline V gene lookup returns CDR1 SGDLS and CDR2 YYNGEE. The DNA of the CDR3 is TGTGCCAGCAGCGTAGGCCTCTACGGGGAGACCCAGTACTTC. Translation: CASSVGLYGETQYF.